The sequence of this T cell receptor beta chain was determined in a study of Graves' ophthalmopathy and Graves' hyperthyroidism (dated by TCRdb to between 2017 and 2018). About the study as a whole: Peripheral blood was collected before any treatment was given, at the time of initial diagnosis. In total, 135 blood samples were TCR-sequenced: 40 to 45 ophthalmopathy, 80 or so hyperthyroidism and some 17 hyperthyroidism-to-ophthalmopathy patients. An independent validation cohort comprised roughly 20 hyperthyroidism patients and about 16 patients who later progressed from hyperthyroidism to ophthalmopathy. TCR beta repertoire signatures were used to distinguish Graves' ophthalmopathy from Graves' hyperthyroidism and to predict progression to ophthalmopathy. Following sampling, methimazole starting at 30 mg daily was administered to hyperthyroidism patients, and high-dose intravenous methylprednisolone was administered to ophthalmopathy patients. A discovery set of 95 to 100 patients (more than 40 ophthalmopathy, 55 to 60 stable hyperthyroidism) was enrolled to explore V-J signatures distinguishing ophthalmopathy from hyperthyroidism. In several hyperthyroidism patients, the T-cell repertoires found in thyroid tissue were compared with those found in blood. What the work shows at the level of the full study, not this receptor alone: Sample size was not statistically predetermined, and group allocation was not concealed from the investigators. Most of the expanded thyroid clonotypes with a frequency above 0.001 were also detected in blood, and it was suggested that the thyroid immune response may be reflected by blood repertoires. In validation, the model predicted ophthalmopathy progression with about 71% sensitivity and about 77% specificity; some 13 predicted patients were CT-confirmed with GO in a median of 6.5 months. Ophthalmopathy was separated from stable hyperthyroidism by the 13-signature model with about 89% sensitivity and approximately 84% specificity in cross-validation and with 80%/75% in the test set.

TCR beta CDR3 regions were amplified from RNA transcripts for repertoire sequencing. The first round was an RT-PCR using HTBI primers with the Qiagen OneStep RT-PCR kit, and this first round was followed by a second-round multiplex PCR, then size selection and purification. Libraries were sequenced paired-end with 100 bp reads on an Illumina HiSeq2000. In the original analysis: SOAPnuke was used to process the reads, removing any read that contained adapters or uncalled bases, had a mean Phred below 15, or lacked an exact match to the constant primer or identifier. High-quality paired reads were merged with COPE v1.2.5. Each unique nucleotide sequence was defined as a clonotype, and clonotypes were aligned to IMGT TRB V, D and J references with MiTCR v1.1. Analysis was restricted to V-J combinations with a frequency above 0.0001, which covered roughly 99% of repertoires. For each V-J combination, a TCR clonal expansion and chaos score was defined as F50 clonal expansion divided by the chaos observed in the TCRdist matrix. Welch's t-statistics and random forest were used to reduce the features to 10 to 15 V-J combinations, which were then used as input to a naive Bayes classifier. The Morisita-Horn index was used to measure how similar the thyroid and blood repertoires were. The raw public data were reprocessed by TCRdb itself: fastp quality trimming at Q25, MiXCR clonotype calling, in-frame beta chains only. Every entry covers one CDR3 protein and lists the most common genes and DNA from its rows. TCRdb, not the original authors, processed these V and J calls. Recorded for this sample are some 47,000 distinct CDR3 sequences; 50% of them occurred a single time. The ten largest clones take up approximately 20% of the sample.

CDR1 and CDR2 (SEHNR, FQNEAQ) derive from the germline V gene (reference sequence). The CDR3 covers 21 residues, taking in both the cysteine and the phenylalanine. The CDR3 DNA has 63 bases and is translated from base 1. V is pruned by 1 base and J by 5 bases, leaving 25 bases of the junction without a gene match. Patients with ophthalmopathy had moderately to severely active disease, with a Clinical Activity Score of 3 or more, a NOSPECS grade of 4 or more, and a disease duration of less than 3 months. Anyone with other autoimmune diseases, uncontrolled infections, pregnancy or lactation was excluded from the study. Clinical symptoms, serum thyroxine, TRAb, thyroid ultrasound and orbital computed tomography formed the basis of the diagnosis. Ficoll-Paque density gradient centrifugation was used to isolate PBMCs from around 9.1 ml of fresh peripheral blood. Total RNA was extracted with Trizol reagent and quality-checked on an Agilent 2100 Bioanalyzer.

The table lists this clonotype with many counts. Its antigen remains undetermined. No much larger clonotype is one base removed from it; base qualities were not supplied. The source material was peripheral blood. The receptor chain draws on TRBV7-9 and TRBJ1-1; 7 of the junction bases match TRBD1. The source is an adult man with Graves' ophthalmopathy. DNA sequence: TGTGCCAGCAGCTTAGTGATCTCGATCAGGACAGGAGGGTCCCCCGCAACTGAAGCTTTCTTT. Translated, this is CASSLVISIRTGGSPATEAFF.